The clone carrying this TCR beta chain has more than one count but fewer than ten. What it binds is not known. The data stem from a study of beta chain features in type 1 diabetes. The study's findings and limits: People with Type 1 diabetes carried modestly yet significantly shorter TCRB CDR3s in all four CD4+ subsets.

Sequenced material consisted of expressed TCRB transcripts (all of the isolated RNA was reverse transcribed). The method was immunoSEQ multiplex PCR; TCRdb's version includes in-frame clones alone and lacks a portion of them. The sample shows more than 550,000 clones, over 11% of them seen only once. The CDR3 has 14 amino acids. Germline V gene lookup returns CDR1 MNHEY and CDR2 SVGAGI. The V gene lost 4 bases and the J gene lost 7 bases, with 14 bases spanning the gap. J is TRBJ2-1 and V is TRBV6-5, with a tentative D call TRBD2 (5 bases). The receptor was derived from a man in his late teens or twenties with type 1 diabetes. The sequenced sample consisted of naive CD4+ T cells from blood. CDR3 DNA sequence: TGTGCCAGCAGTTCTCAAACTAGGAAAAATGAGCAGTTCTTC. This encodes CASSSQTRKNEQFF.